The 14 T cell receptor beta chains below come from one sample, sequenced in a study of T cells after yellow fever vaccination. From the 5' RACE reads, TCRdb called clonotypes with MiXCR, one entry per CDR3 protein. The data contain some 500,000 distinct CDR3 sequences, roughly 14% of them seen just once; the ten biggest clones take up over 12%. The source was PBMCs, collected on the day of the yellow fever booster vaccination. These TCRs come from a man aged 25 to 45 who received the YFV17D yellow fever vaccine.

This chain joins TRBV12-3 or TRBV12-4 and TRBJ2-1; D is undetermined. This CDR3 has 11 residues. V lost 5 bases and J 7 bases, leaving 6 bases between the germline ends. For the CDR3, the DNA is TGTGCCAGCAGTACTCTGAATGAGCAGTTCTTC. Its translation is CASSTLNEQFF.

This clonotype was counted only a few times. The chain recombines TRBV6-1 with TRBJ1-4; 10 bases line up with TRBD1. The length of the CDR3 is 17 residues. Germline CDR1 and CDR2: MNHNS and SASEGT. V was clipped by 5 bases and J by 0 bases; unmatched bases: 6. CDR3 protein: CASSPRQGAATNEKLFF. As DNA, the CDR3 is TGTGCCAGCAGTCCCCGACAGGGGGCTGCAACTAATGAAAAACTGTTTTTT.

This clonotype appeared once. The chain has TRBV6-2 or TRBV6-3 and TRBJ2-3; D unresolved. With 6 bases removed from V and 12 bases from J, the gap between germline ends came to 13 bases. Germline loops: CDR1 MNHEY, CDR2 SVGEGT. This CDR3 has 11 residues. CDR3 nucleotide sequence: TGTGCCAGCAGATTTGGCGGTGCCCAGTATTTT. Translated, it gives CASRFGGAQYF.

The chain joins TRBV12-5 to TRBJ2-5; D is possibly TRBD1 or TRBD2 (5 bases each). Per germline, CDR1 LGHNT and CDR2 FRNRAP. The CDR3 consists of 16 residues. Trimming cost V 3 bases and J 4 bases, with 18 bases left between them. In DNA, the CDR3 is TGTGCTAGTGGTTTCCACCCTGGGGCTCGGGGAGAGACCCAGTACTTC. Translating gives CASGFHPGARGETQYF.

This clonotype was counted between two and nine times. This chain joins TRBV29-1 and TRBJ1-2, with 7 bases aligning to TRBD1. The trim removed 7 bases at V and 8 bases at J, leaving 19 bases unmatched. CDR3 length: 15 residues. Germline CDR1 SQVTM, CDR2 ANQGSEA. CDR3 in amino acids: CSELPKTGDFNGYTF. For the CDR3, the DNA is TGCAGCGAATTGCCCAAAACAGGGGATTTTAACGGCTACACCTTC.

This clonotype came up many times. V usage is TRBV7-6 and J usage is TRBJ2-3, with 8 bases aligning to TRBD1. The length of the CDR3 is 17 residues. From germline, CDR1 is SGHVS and CDR2 FNYEAQ. J was trimmed by 3 bases and V by 5 bases; bases with no gene match: 13. The CDR3 here is CASSRLPGTGGTDTQYF. The CDR3 nucleotides are TGTGCCAGCAGCAGACTTCCCGGGACAGGCGGTACAGATACGCAGTATTTT.

This rearrangement joins TRBV20-1 to TRBJ2-1; TRBD2 agrees at 10 bases. The CDR3 is 15 amino acids. Germline CDR1 reads DFQATT; CDR2 reads SNEGSKA (reference sequence). J lost 3 bases, V lost 3 bases, and 5 bases had no gene match. CDR3 nucleotide sequence: TGCAGTGCTAGGGTAACTAGCGGGAACTACAATGAGCAGTTCTTC. Translation gives CSARVTSGNYNEQFF.

This clonotype was found a few times. This rearrangement joins TRBV30 to TRBJ2-7; maybe TRBD1 (6 bases). The V end lost 0 bases, the J end lost 7 bases, and 22 bases lay between the germline ends. CDR3 length: 16 residues. The germline V gene has CDR1 GTSNPN and CDR2 SVGIG (reference sequence). This chain's CDR3 is CAWSVSLLRGSGEQYF. In nucleotides, the CDR3 is TGTGCCTGGAGTGTTTCCCTCCTCAGGGGCTCGGGAGAGCAGTACTTC.

The rearrangement links TRBV10-3 to TRBJ2-2, with D possibly TRBD1 on 5 matching bases. Deletions cut 6 bases from V and 4 bases from J, with 12 bases between. CDR1 ENHRY and CDR2 SYGVKD come from the germline V gene. The CDR3 runs to 14 residues. The CDR3 is CAISPTEFTGELFF. The CDR3 DNA sequence: TGTGCCATCAGCCCGACAGAATTCACCGGGGAGCTGTTTTTT.

The chain carries TRBV6-1 and TRBJ1-1; tentative D call: TRBD1 (5 bases). Germline-derived CDR1 and CDR2 are MNHNS and SASEGT. V was trimmed by 7 bases and J by 1 base, leaving 7 bases between them. The CDR3 covers 12 residues. In nucleotides, the CDR3 is TGTGCCAGCACTGACAGGAACACTGAAGCTTTCTTT. Translated, it gives CASTDRNTEAFF.

CDR3 in DNA: TGTGCCAGCAGGCCAGCCGGTAACACAGATACGCAGTATTTT. It is translated as CASRPAGNTDTQYF. The chain recombines TRBV7-9 with TRBJ2-3; no clear D. V was trimmed by 6 bases and J by 2 bases, leaving 12 bases between them. CDR1 and CDR2 from the germline V gene are SEHNR and FQNEAQ (reference sequence). This CDR3 is built from 14 residues.

This clonotype was counted only a few times. CDR3 residues: CASSFLPYEQYF. CDR3 nucleotide sequence: TGTGCCAGCAGTTTCTTACCCTACGAGCAGTACTTC. The chain links TRBV12-3 or TRBV12-4 to TRBJ2-7, with D uncertain. The V gene lost 3 bases and the J gene lost 2 bases, with 5 bases spanning the gap. This CDR3 spans 12 amino acids.

The V and J genes are TRBV5-1 and TRBJ1-6; 9 positions match TRBD1. There are 14 residues in the CDR3. Trimming removed 3 bases from V and 10 bases from J; junction bases left unmatched: 5. Germline loops: CDR1 SGHRS, CDR2 YFSETQ. The CDR3 sequence: CASSSGQGESPLHF. The DNA of the CDR3 is TGCGCCAGCAGCTCGGGACAGGGAGAATCACCCCTCCACTTT.

V is TRBV4-3 and J is TRBJ2-3; 8 positions agree with TRBD2. V lost 4 bases, J lost 2 bases, and 2 bases stayed unmatched. Germline lookup yields CDR1 LGHNA and CDR2 YSLEER. This CDR3 region has 14 residues. The CDR3 bases are TGCGCCAGCAGCCGCGGGAGGACCACAGATACGCAGTATTTT. Amino acids: CASSRGRTTDTQYF.